These T cell receptor beta chains were read from a single sample in a study of metastatic and nonmetastatic thyroid tumors. MiXCR was used by TCRdb to re-call the PCR reads. The sample consists of some 6,600 clones, roughly a third of them appearing once. The sample consisted of adjacent normal tissue. The origin of the receptors is a female donor with papillary thyroid cancer or a benign thyroid nodule (not recorded which). Some clones in this sample may be carry-over from other donors' samples. CDR3s include the opening cysteine and the closing phenylalanine or tryptophan. Fields, in order: CDR3 protein, J gene, D gene, V gene. D genes are given only for firm matches.

CDR3aa: CASSYFRTSGIINEQFF
j_gene: TRBJ2-1
d_gene: TRBD2
v_gene: TRBV6-5

CDR3aa: CASSPRQGLRYEQYF
j_gene: TRBJ2-7
d_gene: TRBD1
v_gene: TRBV27

CDR3aa: CATSRGGRSSYEQYF
j_gene: TRBJ2-7
d_gene: -
v_gene: TRBV15

CDR3aa: CASTTHWGGDEQFF
j_gene: TRBJ2-1
d_gene: -
v_gene: TRBV12-3/TRBV12-4

CDR3aa: CASSPRDGGNQPQHF
j_gene: TRBJ1-5
d_gene: -
v_gene: TRBV4-1

CDR3aa: CASSLGGQTFNEQFF
j_gene: TRBJ2-1
d_gene: TRBD1
v_gene: TRBV11-2

CDR3aa: CASSDTTGGGYTF
j_gene: TRBJ1-2
d_gene: TRBD1
v_gene: TRBV6-1

CDR3aa: CASRTSQGTGELFF
j_gene: TRBJ2-2
d_gene: -
v_gene: TRBV6-1

CDR3aa: CASSYSAGGGRPQHF
j_gene: TRBJ1-5
d_gene: -
v_gene: TRBV28

CDR3aa: CASSQGQQGYEQYF
j_gene: TRBJ2-7
d_gene: -
v_gene: TRBV4-1

CDR3aa: CASSLGSGRGREQFF
j_gene: TRBJ2-1
d_gene: TRBD2
v_gene: TRBV11-2

CDR3aa: CSASTSGRTDTQYF
j_gene: TRBJ2-3
d_gene: TRBD2
v_gene: TRBV20-1

CDR3aa: CASSLSLAGGYEQYF
j_gene: TRBJ2-7
d_gene: TRBD2
v_gene: TRBV7-2

CDR3aa: CASSLRGGVYEQYF
j_gene: TRBJ2-7
d_gene: TRBD2
v_gene: TRBV5-1

CDR3aa: CASSHYAPGTRLDEQYF
j_gene: TRBJ2-7
d_gene: TRBD2
v_gene: TRBV28

CDR3aa: CSAHQGVRDEQYF
j_gene: TRBJ2-7
d_gene: -
v_gene: TRBV20-1

CDR3aa: CSATTGADYNEQFF
j_gene: TRBJ2-1
d_gene: -
v_gene: TRBV20-1

CDR3aa: CASRGGQGNQPQHF
j_gene: TRBJ1-5
d_gene: TRBD1
v_gene: TRBV2

CDR3aa: CASSRTASLGYEQYF
j_gene: TRBJ2-7
d_gene: -
v_gene: TRBV6-1

CDR3aa: CASGLAGGKQFF
j_gene: TRBJ2-1
d_gene: TRBD2
v_gene: TRBV12-3/TRBV12-4

CDR3aa: CSARGGETQYF
j_gene: TRBJ2-5
d_gene: -
v_gene: TRBV20-1

CDR3aa: CSASSDGNSLAKNIQYF
j_gene: TRBJ2-4
d_gene: -
v_gene: TRBV20-1

CDR3aa: CASSEGPNTEAFF
j_gene: TRBJ1-1
d_gene: -
v_gene: TRBV6-1

CDR3aa: CASSATGTSVKETQYF
j_gene: TRBJ2-5
d_gene: TRBD2
v_gene: TRBV11-3

CDR3aa: CASSYRSGGWDYEQYF
j_gene: TRBJ2-7
d_gene: -
v_gene: TRBV6-5

CDR3aa: CASSYSTEESTGELFF
j_gene: TRBJ2-2
d_gene: -
v_gene: TRBV6-6

CDR3aa: CASSSRTLAGVWNEQFF
j_gene: TRBJ2-1
d_gene: TRBD2
v_gene: TRBV11-1

CDR3aa: CASSIKIAHTEAFF
j_gene: TRBJ1-1
d_gene: -
v_gene: TRBV19

CDR3aa: CASSSLRGQGERNIQYF
j_gene: TRBJ2-4
d_gene: TRBD1
v_gene: TRBV11-2

CDR3aa: CSARGAGGTEQYF
j_gene: TRBJ2-7
d_gene: -
v_gene: TRBV20-1

CDR3aa: CASSLVANTGELFF
j_gene: TRBJ2-2
d_gene: -
v_gene: TRBV11-3

CDR3aa: CASRGENEKLFF
j_gene: TRBJ1-4
d_gene: -
v_gene: TRBV2

CDR3aa: CASCGASYEQYF
j_gene: TRBJ2-7
d_gene: -
v_gene: TRBV5-1

CDR3aa: CASSLAGNSYEQYF
j_gene: TRBJ2-7
d_gene: -
v_gene: TRBV5-1

CDR3aa: CSAKFVQTNEQFF
j_gene: TRBJ2-1
d_gene: -
v_gene: TRBV20-1

CDR3aa: CASSDGGKQQFF
j_gene: TRBJ2-1
d_gene: -
v_gene: TRBV6-4

CDR3aa: CATSRAGNNSPLHF
j_gene: TRBJ1-6
d_gene: -
v_gene: TRBV15

CDR3aa: CASSPTGNEQFF
j_gene: TRBJ2-1
d_gene: -
v_gene: TRBV5-1

CDR3aa: CASSLGTGSVSDYGYTF
j_gene: TRBJ1-2
d_gene: TRBD1
v_gene: TRBV7-8

CDR3aa: CASSSGYEQFF
j_gene: TRBJ2-1
d_gene: -
v_gene: TRBV28

CDR3aa: CASMRQAVYTF
j_gene: TRBJ1-2
d_gene: -
v_gene: TRBV12-3/TRBV12-4

CDR3aa: CSASLAGTYEQYF
j_gene: TRBJ2-7
d_gene: -
v_gene: TRBV20-1

CDR3aa: CSARSWTSGRVLQFF
j_gene: TRBJ2-1
d_gene: TRBD2
v_gene: TRBV20-1

CDR3aa: CASSHGTSGETQYF
j_gene: TRBJ2-5
d_gene: TRBD2
v_gene: TRBV6-2/TRBV6-3

CDR3aa: CASSFSVYQPQHF
j_gene: TRBJ1-5
d_gene: -
v_gene: TRBV27

CDR3aa: CASSITFGNTEAFF
j_gene: TRBJ1-1
d_gene: -
v_gene: TRBV19

CDR3aa: CASRPITDTQYF
j_gene: TRBJ2-3
d_gene: -
v_gene: TRBV6-1

CDR3aa: CASRDATQQYF
j_gene: TRBJ2-7
d_gene: -
v_gene: TRBV6-1

CDR3aa: CASSSAWSSSNSPLHF
j_gene: TRBJ1-6
d_gene: -
v_gene: TRBV6-2/TRBV6-3

CDR3aa: CSARERGVPGANVLTF
j_gene: TRBJ2-6
d_gene: -
v_gene: TRBV20-1

CDR3aa: CAIRVMKGGRYTEAFF
j_gene: TRBJ1-1
d_gene: -
v_gene: TRBV10-3

CDR3aa: CASSVTGAGELFF
j_gene: TRBJ2-2
d_gene: TRBD1
v_gene: TRBV25-1

CDR3aa: CASSLEGPIEQYF
j_gene: TRBJ2-7
d_gene: -
v_gene: TRBV7-9

CDR3aa: CASRGQGPYEQYF
j_gene: TRBJ2-7
d_gene: TRBD1
v_gene: TRBV6-1